Presented here are 25 T cell receptor beta chains from one specimen sequenced in a study of T cells after yellow fever vaccination (dated by TCRdb to about 2019). Reading the label with the study, this specimen's treatment or condition is: live attenuated yellow fever vaccine strain. Library preparation used 5' RACE. Sequencing took place on an Illumina HiSeq 2500. Clones were called with MiXCR by TCRdb after fastp trimmed the public reads at Q25, and only in-frame beta chains were retained. One record per CDR3 amino acid sequence lists the most common genes and DNA. A total of under 250,000 distinct CDR3 sequences appear in this sample, roughly 7.2% of them only once. The top ten hold about 0.85% of the sample. Sequences were derived from CD4+ T cells sorted from PBMCs, sampled 15 days after the yellow fever booster vaccination. These receptor sequences come from a man in his thirties or forties who received the YFV17D yellow fever vaccine.

The table lists this clonotype with a few counts. V is TRBV7-2 and J is TRBJ1-5; 9 nucleotides line up with TRBD1. CDR3 length: 14 amino acids. With V trimmed by 5 bases and J by 6 bases, 5 bases remained unmatched. Per the germline V gene, CDR1 is SGHTA and CDR2 is FQGNSA. The DNA for the CDR3 is TGTGCCAGCAGCCCTCGACAGGGGGGTCAGCCCCAGCATTTT. The encoded protein is CASSPRQGGQPQHF.

This clonotype has more than one count but fewer than ten. The V call is TRBV5-6, the J call TRBJ2-3, with no clear D. This CDR3 has 13 residues. CDR1 and CDR2 from the germline V gene are SGHDT and YYEEEE. V was cut by 3 bases and J by 8 bases, with 13 bases left in between. The chain's CDR3 is CASSSRLGATQYF. CDR3 DNA: TGTGCCAGCAGCTCCAGACTCGGTGCTACGCAGTATTTT.

V and J are TRBV5-3 and TRBJ2-3; 7 positions match TRBD2. TRBV5-3 is annotated as an ORF whose role is uncertain. Unmatched junction bases numbered 10, after V lost 10 bases and J lost 2 bases. The CDR3 totals 14 residues. CDR3 loop: CARPYLADTDTQYF. The DNA for the CDR3 is TGTGCCCGCCCCTACCTAGCGGACACAGATACGCAGTATTTT.

This clonotype was seen at least ten times. V and J are TRBV2 and TRBJ2-1; D not resolved. The V end was cut by 2 bases, the J end by 9 bases, with 5 bases between. This CDR3 region has 11 residues. Germline CDR1 is SNHLY and CDR2 is FYNNEI. CDR3 residues: CASSELGEQFF. The CDR3 bases are TGTGCCAGCAGTGAACTGGGTGAGCAGTTCTTC.

This clonotype showed up many times. V usage is TRBV11-2 and J usage is TRBJ2-4; 10 bases fit TRBD1. This CDR3 has 19 amino acids. Germline V gene sequence: CDR1 SGHAT, CDR2 FQNNGV. Trimming took 4 bases from V and 0 from J; bases not matched to a gene: 12. CDR3 in amino acids: CASSSTSGTGALAKNIQYF. CDR3 DNA sequence: TGTGCCAGCAGCTCTACCTCGGGGACAGGGGCCCTAGCCAAAAACATTCAGTACTTC.

This clonotype was observed a few times. This chain uses TRBV28 with TRBJ1-2; TRBD1 matches at 7 bases. The CDR3 is made up of 15 amino acids. V was pared by 6 bases and J by 2 bases, with 9 bases of the junction left unmatched. Germline-derived CDR1 and CDR2 are MDHEN and SYDVKM. The CDR3 sequence is CASSSAFRGNYGYTF. Written as DNA, the CDR3 is TGTGCCAGCAGCTCGGCATTCAGGGGGAACTATGGCTACACCTTC.

The DNA of the CDR3 is TGTGCCAGTAGTGGGGGACAGGGGACGAACACTGAAGCTTTCTTT. Translation gives CASSGGQGTNTEAFF. The rearrangement links TRBV19 to TRBJ1-1, with 10 nucleotides matching TRBD1. The germline V gene has CDR1 LNHDA and CDR2 SQIVND (reference sequence). The J segment lost 1 base and the V segment lost 5 bases, leaving 4 bases of the junction unmatched. The CDR3 sequence is 15 residues long.

This clonotype has a count of ten or more. The chain couples TRBV5-1 to TRBJ2-5; the D gene is possibly TRBD1 (6 bases). CDR1 and CDR2 (germline): SGHRS, YFSETQ. The CDR3 has 13 amino acids. Trimming removed 0 bases at V and 4 bases at J, with 7 bases between. The CDR3 coding sequence is TGCGCCAGCAGCTTGGACAGGGCAGAGACCCAGTACTTC. Its protein is CASSLDRAETQYF.

At least ten counts were recorded for this clonotype. This CDR3 reads CSASGQTQETQYF. CDR3 coding DNA: TGCAGTGCTTCGGGACAGACCCAAGAGACCCAGTACTTC. The chain links TRBV20-1 to TRBJ2-5; 7 nucleotides align to TRBD1. V dropped 5 bases and J dropped 1; count of bases not matched to a gene: 4. Looked up from germline, CDR1 is DFQATT and CDR2 is SNEGSKA (reference sequence). The CDR3 contains 13 residues.

This clonotype has a count of ten or more. The chain carries TRBV12-3 or TRBV12-4 and TRBJ2-5, with D possibly matching TRBD2 (6 bases). The CDR3 is 13 amino acids. V was clipped by 1 base and J by 4 bases, with 7 bases between them. CDR3 DNA sequence: TGTGCCAGCAGTTTAGGAGCGGGAGAGACCCAGTACTTC. This gives the protein CASSLGAGETQYF.

This clonotype turned up a few times. V and J are TRBV28 and TRBJ2-7; D is unclear. CDR1 is MDHEN, CDR2 SYDVKM, per germline. Trimming left V 6 bases short and J 4 bases short, with 7 bases between. This CDR3 has 11 amino acids. Here the CDR3 DNA reads TGTGCCAGCAGCAACTTATACGAGCAGTACTTC. Translated: CASSNLYEQYF.

The rearrangement uses TRBV7-6 and TRBJ2-5, with D perhaps TRBD1 (5 bases). The CDR3 contains 11 residues. The V and J ends lost 5 bases and 7 bases respectively, with 8 bases between them. Germline V gene data show CDR1 as SGHVS and CDR2 as FNYEAQ. CDR3 nucleotide sequence: TGTGCCAGCAGCACCCAGGGGACCCAGTACTTC. Protein sequence: CASSTQGTQYF.

J is TRBJ1-1 and V is TRBV5-6; D call uncertain. This CDR3 comprises 15 residues. Germline V gene lookup returns CDR1 SGHDT and CDR2 YYEEEE. V was shortened by 1 base and J by 5 bases, with 15 bases between the two germline ends. The CDR3 DNA follows: TGTGCCAGCAGCTTGAGTAGTAGGTGGTGGACTGAAGCTTTCTTT. Its protein product is CASSLSSRWWTEAFF.

This clonotype was seen a few times. The V call is TRBV5-1, the J call TRBJ2-7; D might be TRBD2 (6 bases). Germline-derived CDR1 and CDR2 are SGHRS and YFSETQ. This CDR3 has 14 amino acids. Trimming pared 4 bases from V and 3 bases from J, leaving 14 bases between. CDR3 sequence: CASSARLGLYEQYF. CDR3 DNA sequence: TGCGCCAGCAGCGCCAGACTAGGACTCTACGAGCAGTACTTC.

This clonotype was seen a few times. The chain joins TRBV3-1 to TRBJ2-1; TRBD1 aligns across 7 bases. Per the germline V gene, CDR1 is LGHDT and CDR2 is YNNKEL (reference sequence). The V and J ends lost 0 bases and 12 bases, in that order; junction bases with no gene match: 5. There are 13 residues in the CDR3. The CDR3 region is CASSQDPRQGQFF. The CDR3 region has the DNA TGTGCCAGCAGCCAAGATCCCAGACAGGGGCAGTTCTTC.

This clonotype occurred a few times. The chain employs TRBV3-1 and TRBJ2-7, with 8 bases aligning to TRBD2. The germline CDR1 and CDR2 sequences are LGHDT and YNNKEL (reference sequence). The CDR3 totals 15 residues. With 1 base clipped from V and 2 bases from J, the junction kept 4 bases outside the gene matches. CDR3 DNA: TGTGCCAGCAGCCAAGTTCCGGGAGGGCCCTACGAGCAGTACTTC. Its protein is CASSQVPGGPYEQYF.

The chain links TRBV7-2 to TRBJ2-5, with TRBD2 matching 8 bases. CDR3 length: 14 amino acids. J gave up 4 bases and V 5 bases, and 6 bases lay outside the gene matches. CDR1 is SGHTA, CDR2 FQGNSA, per germline. The CDR3 DNA sequence: TGTGCCAGCAGCCCTTGGGCGGGAGGAGAGACCCAGTACTTC. Translation: CASSPWAGGETQYF.

This clonotype has only a few counts. The chain links TRBV7-2 to TRBJ2-7; no clear D gene. Trimming removed 7 bases from V and 2 bases from J, with 6 bases in between. The CDR3 totals 11 residues. The germline gives CDR1 SGHTA, CDR2 FQGNSA. The CDR3 coding sequence is TGTGCCAGCACGGCCGCCTACGAGCAGTACTTC. Protein product: CASTAAYEQYF.

In its sample, this clonotype was seen a few times. The chain couples TRBV14 to TRBJ2-7, with TRBD1 identical over 9 bases. The V and J ends lost 3 bases and 2 bases, in that order; junction bases with no gene match: 2. Looked up from germline, CDR1 is SGHDN and CDR2 is FVKESK. CDR3 length: 14 amino acids. The CDR3 loop is CASSQGTGTYEQYF. CDR3 bases: TGTGCCAGCAGCCAGGGGACAGGGACCTACGAGCAGTACTTC.

This clonotype was observed many times. J is TRBJ2-1 and V is TRBV15; 8 bases are a match to TRBD2. This CDR3 has 16 amino acids. Germline CDR1 and CDR2: LNHNV and YYDKDF (reference sequence). J was trimmed by 13 bases and V by 5 bases; bases with no gene match: 19. This chain's CDR3 is CATSGRTSRSINGQFF. The CDR3 coding sequence is TGTGCCACCAGCGGACGGACTAGCCGGAGTATTAACGGACAGTTCTTC.

A few counts support this clonotype. V and J are TRBV19 and TRBJ1-1; possibly TRBD1 for D (6 bases). The CDR3 is 12 amino acids. Trimming cost V 7 bases and J 0 bases, with 6 bases left between them. Per the germline V gene, CDR1 is LNHDA and CDR2 is SQIVND (reference sequence). The CDR3 bases are TGTGCCAGTAACAGGGTGAACACTGAAGCTTTCTTT. Translating gives CASNRVNTEAFF.

In its sample, this clonotype was seen many times. The rearrangement joins TRBV14 to TRBJ2-7; the match to TRBD2 covers 7 bases. CDR3 size: 13 residues. J was trimmed by 5 bases and V by 7 bases; bases with no gene match: 8. Germline V CDR1 and CDR2: SGHDN, FVKESK. CDR3 in amino acids: CASTRGGAHEQYF. Written as DNA, the CDR3 is TGTGCCAGCACCCGGGGAGGGGCCCACGAGCAGTACTTC.

The sample holds a few counts of this clonotype. The V gene is TRBV19, the J gene TRBJ2-1, with 10 bases fitting TRBD2. The CDR3 loop spans 15 amino acids. V gave up 10 bases and J gave up 5 bases; unmatched junction bases: 11. In germline, CDR1 is LNHDA, CDR2 SQIVND (reference sequence). The CDR3 DNA reads TGTGCCACCATAGCGGGAGGTGCGGGTAACAATGAGCAGTTCTTC. Encoded protein: CATIAGGAGNNEQFF.

This clonotype was seen more than once but under ten times. V and J are TRBV7-3 and TRBJ2-5; the D gene is possibly TRBD1 (6 bases). The CDR3 totals 16 residues. CDR1 SGHTA and CDR2 FQGTGA come from the germline V gene. V was pared by 5 bases and J by 1 base, with 17 bases between. The CDR3 DNA reads TGTGCCAGCAGCCAAACAGGGTCGGTTGGCCAAGAGACCCAGTACTTC. It is translated as CASSQTGSVGQETQYF.

Only a few counts were recorded for this clonotype. This chain uses TRBV7-2 with TRBJ1-2; TRBD1 aligns across 9 bases. V dropped 5 bases and J dropped 5; count of bases not matched to a gene: 9. The CDR3 is 15 amino acids. Germline-derived CDR1 and CDR2 are SGHTA and FQGNSA. CDR3 sequence (DNA): TGTGCCAGCAGCGCCCCCGGGACAGGGTTGTATGGCTACACCTTC. It translates to CASSAPGTGLYGYTF.